This T cell receptor beta chain is drawn from a study of technical replicates of blood from several donors. Trimming cost V 1 base and J 0 bases; bases outside gene matches: 2. CDR3 length equals 16 residues. CDR1 and CDR2 from the germline V gene are LGHNA and YNFKEQ. Libraries were prepared by immunoSEQ multiplex PCR; TCRdb keeps only in-frame clonotypes and omits some of them. The profile covers 74,000 or so clones, with 96% appearing a single time and about 0.34% taken by the ten largest. Sequenced sample: T cells isolated from PBMCs. The sequence derives from a human donor in good health. The chain has TRBV4-2 and TRBJ1-1, with 10 bases that match TRBD1. The chain's CDR3 is CASSQVTGGLNTEAFF. CDR3 nucleotide sequence: TGTGCCAGCAGCCAAGTGACAGGGGGCTTGAACACTGAAGCTTTCTTT.